Listed below are T cell receptor beta chains from one sample, sequenced in a study of blood T cell repertoires in COVID-19. Assay used: immunoSEQ multiplex PCR; TCRdb lists only in-frame clones, some missing. The sample includes under 200,000 clones, roughly 83% of them seen just once. Sequencing was carried out using peripheral blood. The source is a woman aged 60 to 75 with acute or convalescent COVID-19. Each CDR3 is given with its conserved first and last residue. D genes are given only for firm matches. Size values are once, few and many counts, or a class for expanded clones, and some rows have none.

j_call,v_call,d_call,clone_size,cdr3_nt,cdr3_aa
TRBJ1-2,TRBV18,.,once,TGTGCCACCCCCGTGCGTAAGGGAGTAGAACGTGGCTACACCTTC,CATPVRKGVERGYTF
TRBJ1-5,TRBV5-1,.,.,TGCGCCAGCAGCTTGGCCGGGGCAGGGGATCAGCCCCAGCATTTT,CASSLAGAGDQPQHF
TRBJ1-5,TRBV6-5,.,many,TGTGCCAGCAGTTACGGGCAGAATCAGCCCCAGCATTTT,CASSYGQNQPQHF
TRBJ1-6,TRBV3-1/TRBV3-2,.,.,TGTGCCAGCAGCCTTCGAGATTCACCCCTCCACTTT,CASSLRDSPLHF
TRBJ1-2,TRBV30,TRBD1,.,TGTGCCTGCACAGGGGACCATAACTATGGCTACACCTTC,CACTGDHNYGYTF
TRBJ2-1,TRBV13,TRBD2,.,TGTGCCAGCAGCACGGGGGGACTAGCGGGGAACAATGAGCAGTTCTTC,CASSTGGLAGNNEQFF
TRBJ2-2,TRBV3-1/TRBV3-2,.,.,TGTGCCAGCAGCCAAGATAGGCCAGGGTTCCGGGTCGGCGGGGAGCTGTTTTTT,CASSQDRPGFRVGGELFF
TRBJ2-7,TRBV2,.,few,TGTGCCAGCTCGCGGGGACCTCCCGCCTACGAGCAGTACTTC,CASSRGPPAYEQYF
TRBJ2-7,TRBV6-6,.,.,TGTGCCAGCGGTGACCCGACAGGCGTGGGCTACGAGCAGTACTTC,CASGDPTGVGYEQYF
TRBJ1-1,TRBV6-5,.,.,TGTGCCAGCAGTTACTTTGGACCTGGGAGTGCAGCTTTCTTT,CASSYFGPGSAAFF
TRBJ1-2,TRBV28,.,.,TGTGCCGGGAATTCAGAGGAGGGCTATGGCTACACCTTC,CAGNSEEGYGYTF